The clone carrying this TCR beta chain has only one observation. The sample comes from a study of shared clonotypes between healthy human individuals. V lost 4 bases and J 7 bases, leaving 18 bases between the germline ends. The CDR3 consists of 15 residues. Germline V CDR1 and CDR2: SGHRS, YFSETQ. The protocol was immunoSEQ multiplex PCR, while the TCRdb copy is restricted to in-frame clones and leaves out a portion. Of roughly 1.5 million clones listed, approximately 98% are singletons. This receptor was identified in a young man in good health. The specimen was naive CD4+ T cells sorted from blood. Indicated subset: CD45RA+ positively selected. The chain couples TRBV5-1 to TRBJ2-1, with TRBD2 as a possible D gene (6 bases). The CDR3 sequence is CASSPRGSGVNEQFF. CDR3 DNA: TGCGCCAGCAGCCCTCGGGGTAGCGGAGTGAATGAGCAGTTCTTC. Filled out from reference TRBV5-1 and TRBJ2-1, the complete variable domain reads KAGVTQTPRYLIKTRGQQVTLSCSPISGHRSVSWYQQTPGQGLQFLFEYFSETQRNKGNFPGRFSGRQFSNSRSEMNVSTLELGDSALYLCASSPRGSGVNEQFFGPGTRLTVL.